Following are 31 T cell receptor beta chains from one sample sequenced in a study of human T cells and chemical hapten exposure (TCRdb year 2021). The library was built by means of RACE. TCRdb shows the sequencer as NextSeq 500. The public reads were run again by TCRdb, first through fastp at Q25 and then through MiXCR, and only productive beta chains were kept. Each entry merges the rows of one CDR3 protein and shows their most common DNA and genes. The sample table holds approximately 320,000 distinct CDR3 sequences, of which over 5% were seen once. Over 7% of the sample is held by the ten biggest clonotypes. The time point label for this specimen denotes: pre-sensitization, week 0. The treatment or condition label of this sample denotes: therapeutic diphenylcyclopropenone sensitization with weekly scalp DPC. This specimen was whole blood, taken in connection with sensitization to the hapten diphenylcyclopropenone (DPC). The origin of the receptors is a woman aged 18-30 years with alopecia areata. Some clones in this sample may be carry-over from other donors' samples.

The table lists this clonotype with many counts. This chain uses TRBV9 with TRBJ2-3; either TRBD1 or TRBD2 may supply D (6 bases each). The CDR3 totals 17 residues. Germline values: CDR1 SGDLS, CDR2 YYNGEE. V was shortened by 3 bases and J by 2 bases, with 19 bases between the two germline ends. DNA of the CDR3: TGTGCCAGCAGCGAACTGGGGGGCTACACGTTCACAGATACGCAGTATTTT. This translates into CASSELGGYTFTDTQYF.

Turning to this clonotype: This may be a read error, as it is one base from a much larger clone. The J gene is TRBJ1-5, the V gene TRBV12-3 or TRBV12-4; TRBD1 might be the D (6 bases). The CDR3 extends over 15 amino acids. The chain's CDR3 is CDSSLQGGGNQPQHF. DNA for the CDR3: TGTGACAGCAGCCTACAGGGAGGAGGCAATCAGCCCCAGCATTTT.

The chain is built from TRBV7-8 and TRBJ2-7; 11 bases fit TRBD2. Trimming took 5 bases from V and 3 from J; bases not matched to a gene: 12. From germline, CDR1 is SGHVS and CDR2 FQNEAQ. The length of the CDR3 is 17 residues. The CDR3 here is CASSPYRLAGGNYEQYF. CDR3 nucleotides: TGTGCCAGCAGCCCATACCGGCTAGCGGGGGGCAACTACGAGCAGTACTTC.

This chain connects TRBV7-8 to TRBJ2-2; a possible D gene is TRBD2 (5 bases). The CDR3 is 15 amino acids. The V gene lost 4 bases and the J gene lost 5 bases, with 14 bases spanning the gap. Germline V gene data show CDR1 as SGHVS and CDR2 as FQNEAQ. The CDR3 here is CASSSQGSPTGELFF. The CDR3 DNA reads TGTGCCAGCAGCTCGCAAGGGAGTCCAACCGGGGAGCTGTTTTTT.

The rearrangement joins TRBV3-1 to TRBJ2-7; D unresolved. The CDR3 contains 14 residues. V shed 5 bases and J shed 3 bases, with 14 bases lying between them. The germline CDR1 and CDR2 sequences are LGHDT and YNNKEL (reference sequence). The CDR3 sequence is CASSTWEQFYEQYF. The CDR3 DNA reads TGTGCCAGCAGCACCTGGGAACAGTTCTACGAGCAGTACTTC.

The chain couples TRBV12-3 or TRBV12-4 to TRBJ1-6, with D perhaps matching TRBD1 (6 bases). CDR3 length: 14 residues. V was pared by 2 bases and J by 10 bases, with 12 bases between. CDR3 in DNA: TGTGCCAGCAGTTTAACAGGGAAAGAATCACCCCTCCACTTT. Translating gives CASSLTGKESPLHF.

A few counts support this clonotype. The chain recombines TRBV5-4 with TRBJ1-2; D ambiguous. Germline V gene data show CDR1 as SGHNT and CDR2 as YYREEE (reference sequence). Trimming took off 4 bases at V and 4 bases at J, with 8 bases between the two ends. This CDR3 contains 12 residues. CDR3: CASSPSSYGYTF. For the CDR3, the DNA is TGTGCCAGCAGCCCCTCCAGCTATGGCTACACCTTC.

The rearrangement links TRBV7-8 to TRBJ2-3; no firm D call. The germline V gene has CDR1 SGHVS and CDR2 FQNEAQ. V was cut by 4 bases and J by 2 bases, with 16 bases left in between. The CDR3 spans 16 residues. The CDR3 sequence: CASSSPASRTTDTQYF. The CDR3 nucleotides are TGTGCCAGCAGCTCCCCCGCCAGCAGGACCACAGATACGCAGTATTTT.

This clonotype was observed many times. This chain links TRBV6-5 with TRBJ1-1; D is possibly TRBD1 (5 bases). Trimming took 3 bases from V and 5 from J, leaving 13 bases between them. Looked up from germline, CDR1 is MNHEY and CDR2 is SVGAGI. The CDR3 extends over 14 amino acids. This chain's CDR3 is CASSYFGSGTEAFF. In DNA form, the CDR3 reads TGTGCCAGCAGTTATTTCGGCTCAGGGACTGAAGCTTTCTTT.

The chain links TRBV9 to TRBJ1-4; 8 nucleotides align to TRBD1. Germline CDR1 reads SGDLS; CDR2 reads YYNGEE. Unmatched junction bases numbered 13, after V lost 3 bases and J lost 6 bases. This CDR3 contains 17 residues. The CDR3: CASSEGQGGRQDEKLFF. CDR3 coding DNA: TGTGCCAGCAGCGAAGGACAGGGCGGCCGACAGGATGAAAAACTGTTTTTT.

The V call is TRBV5-1, the J call TRBJ2-7; unclear D gene. The germline CDR1 and CDR2 sequences are SGHRS and YFSETQ. V lost 3 bases, J lost 7 bases, and 17 bases lay in between. This CDR3 has 14 amino acids. The chain's CDR3 is CASSSRTIDGEQYF. CDR3 DNA sequence: TGCGCCAGCAGCTCCCGGACGATCGACGGGGAGCAGTACTTC.

This clonotype was seen repeatedly, ten times or more. Germline is not matched at one junction end, which may reflect a read error. The J gene is TRBJ1-6, the V gene TRBV9, with 8 positions matching TRBD1. The CDR3 contains 14 residues. Germline values: CDR1 SGDLS, CDR2 YYNGEE. This CDR3 reads CASSDGQGWSPLPF. The CDR3 coding sequence is TGTGCCAGCAGCGACGGACAGGGCTGGTCACCCCTCCCCTTT.

The V and J genes are TRBV7-2 and TRBJ1-3; D is unresolved. Trimming left V 5 bases short and J 2 bases short, with 16 bases between. This CDR3 is built from 16 residues. Germline V gene data show CDR1 as SGHTA and CDR2 as FQGNSA. The CDR3 is CASSVSQALTGNTIYF. The CDR3 bases are TGTGCCAGCAGCGTTTCGCAGGCTCTCACTGGAAACACCATATATTTT. Full variable domain (missing parts from reference TRBV7-2 and TRBJ1-3): GAGVSQSPSNKVTEKGKDVELRCDPISGHTALYWYRQSLGQGLEFLIYFQGNSAPDKSGLPSDRFSAERTGGSVSTLTIQRTQQEDSAVYLCASSVSQALTGNTIYFGEGSWLTVV.

This clonotype was seen repeatedly, ten times or more. V gene TRBV6-2 or TRBV6-3 combines with J gene TRBJ2-3; 8 bases map to TRBD2. CDR3 length: 14 amino acids. Germline V gene sequence: CDR1 MNHEY, CDR2 SVGEGT. The ends lost 10 bases at V and 5 bases at J; junction bases unmatched: 11. CDR3 bases: TGTGCCACCGCTGACGGGGGGGCCCTAGATACGCAGTATTTT. It codes for CATADGGALDTQYF.

The V gene is TRBV27, the J gene TRBJ2-1; 7 bases are shared with TRBD2. This CDR3 region has 14 residues. From germline, CDR1 is MNHEY and CDR2 SMNVEV (reference sequence). The V gene end was trimmed by 4 bases and the J gene end by 6 bases; junction bases not matched to a gene: 6. The CDR3 DNA follows: TGTGCCAGCAGTTCAGGGACTAACTTCAATGAGCAGTTCTTC. Protein sequence: CASSSGTNFNEQFF.

The rearrangement joins TRBV2 to TRBJ2-3; D call uncertain. V was cut by 7 bases and J by 2 bases, with 10 bases left in between. The germline gives CDR1 SNHLY, CDR2 FYNNEI. CDR3 length: 13 amino acids. For the CDR3, the DNA is TGTGCCAGCATGGAGCTTGTCACAGATACGCAGTATTTT. Translation gives CASMELVTDTQYF.

This clonotype was counted at least ten times. V is TRBV11-2 and J is TRBJ1-1; the D is unclear. V was clipped by 5 bases and J by 5 bases, with 12 bases between them. Germline V CDR1 and CDR2: SGHAT, FQNNGV. The CDR3 runs to 13 residues. The chain's CDR3 is CASSQSILTEAFF. The CDR3, as DNA: TGTGCCAGCAGCCAATCGATTTTAACTGAAGCTTTCTTT.

This clonotype was found a few times. J is TRBJ2-4 and V is TRBV3-1; 12 bases map to TRBD2. In germline, CDR1 is LGHDT, CDR2 YNNKEL (reference sequence). The length of the CDR3 is 17 residues. V lost 1 base and J lost 9; bases outside the gene matches: 10. This CDR3 is CASSQGLASGGAGIQYF. DNA for the CDR3: TGTGCCAGCAGCCAAGGCTTGGCTAGCGGGGGGGCCGGCATTCAGTACTTC. Full variable domain (outside the CDR3, taken from reference TRBV3-1 and TRBJ2-4): DTAVSQTPKYLVTQMGNDKSIKCEQNLGHDTMYWYKQDSKKFLKIMFSYNNKELIINETVPNRFSPKSPDKAHLNLHINSLELGDSAVYFCASSQGLASGGAGIQYFGAGTRLSVL.

The CDR3 sequence is CASSLGWTATNEKLFF. In nucleotides, the CDR3 is TGTGCCAGCAGTTTAGGGTGGACTGCAACTAATGAAAAACTGTTTTTT. This chain links TRBV12-3 or TRBV12-4 with TRBJ1-4; D is ambiguous. The CDR3 covers 16 residues. The V end lost 1 base, the J end lost 0 bases, and 9 bases lay between the germline ends.

This clonotype was seen more than once but under ten times. J is TRBJ1-1 and V is TRBV6-5; possibly TRBD1 for D (5 bases). This CDR3 has 14 amino acids. The V end lost 0 bases, the J end lost 4 bases, and 9 bases lay between the germline ends. Germline V CDR1 and CDR2: MNHEY, SVGAGI. CDR3 coding DNA: TGTGCCAGCAGTTACTCGAATGGGGGCACTGAAGCTTTCTTT. Its protein product is CASSYSNGGTEAFF.

The CDR3 bases are TGTGCCAGCAGCAGGACTAGCGGAATAGATACGCAGTATTTT. Residues: CASSRTSGIDTQYF. The chain combines TRBV7-2 with TRBJ2-3; 10 nucleotides line up with TRBD2. Trimming took 5 bases from V and 5 from J; bases not matched to a gene: 4. The CDR3 is 14 residues long. CDR1 and CDR2 from the germline V gene are SGHTA and FQGNSA.

This clonotype has only a few counts. The chain uses TRBV27 and TRBJ1-6; 9 positions agree with TRBD1. Germline V gene data show CDR1 as MNHEY and CDR2 as SMNVEV (reference sequence). The CDR3 sequence is 14 residues long. J lost 8 bases, V lost 6 bases, and 5 bases had no gene match. CDR3 residues: CASRLTGGHSPLHF. DNA for the CDR3: TGTGCCAGCAGACTTACAGGGGGCCATTCACCCCTCCACTTT.

V and J are TRBV11-2 and TRBJ1-4, with D hard to call. The germline V and J ends were trimmed by 6 bases and 7 bases, with 21 bases remaining between them. Looked up from germline, CDR1 is SGHAT and CDR2 is FQNNGV. The CDR3 loop spans 16 amino acids. CDR3 sequence reads: CASSFPRRARSEKLFF. The CDR3 DNA sequence: TGTGCCAGCAGTTTCCCCAGGAGGGCGAGGAGTGAAAAACTGTTTTTT.

This sequence joins TRBV20-1 and TRBJ2-3, with D hard to call. Between the trimmed V and J ends, which lost 2 bases and 2 bases, there was a span of 2 bases. Germline V CDR1 and CDR2: DFQATT, SNEGSKA (reference sequence). The CDR3 loop spans 11 amino acids. This chain's CDR3 is CSARPTDTQYF. The CDR3 nucleotides read TGCAGTGCTAGACCCACAGATACGCAGTATTTT.

The chain is built from TRBV20-1 and TRBJ2-3; D perhaps matches TRBD1 (5 bases). This CDR3 is 16 amino acids long. V dropped 0 bases and J dropped 1 base, with 14 bases sitting between them. In germline, CDR1 is DFQATT, CDR2 SNEGSKA (reference sequence). The CDR3 spells CSARDHRSRGTDTQYF. For the CDR3, the DNA is TGCAGTGCTAGAGATCACAGGTCAAGGGGCACAGATACGCAGTATTTT.

This chain uses TRBV12-3 or TRBV12-4 with TRBJ1-5; no firm D call. The CDR3 runs to 14 residues. Between the trimmed V and J ends, which lost 2 bases and 2 bases, there was a span of 7 bases. DNA for the CDR3: TGTGCCAGCAGTTTAAGGGCAGGCAATCAGCCCCAGCATTTT. This encodes CASSLRAGNQPQHF.

This clonotype came up many times. The chain links TRBV20-1 to TRBJ2-7; perhaps D is TRBD1 or TRBD2 (5 bases each). The CDR3 has 13 amino acids. Germline V gene sequence: CDR1 DFQATT, CDR2 SNEGSKA (reference sequence). Deletions cut 4 bases from V and 7 bases from J, with 17 bases between. The CDR3, as DNA: TGCAGTGCTATTCCGGGACCCCTTCGAGAGCAGTACTTC. Amino acid sequence: CSAIPGPLREQYF.

The chain recombines TRBV3-1 with TRBJ1-5; D uncertain. CDR1 is LGHDT, CDR2 YNNKEL, per germline (reference sequence). This CDR3 has 12 residues. V lost 3 bases, J lost 2 bases, and 2 bases lay in between. The CDR3: CASSHGNQPQHF. The CDR3 nucleotides read TGTGCCAGCAGCCACGGCAATCAGCCCCAGCATTTT.

This clonotype was seen repeatedly, ten times or more. J is TRBJ2-1 and V is TRBV5-1; D is undetermined. The CDR3 contains 15 residues. V was shortened by 4 bases and J by 6 bases, with 17 bases between the two germline ends. The germline CDR1 and CDR2 sequences are SGHRS and YFSETQ. The CDR3 DNA reads as TGCGCCAGCAGCCCAAGGTCACTAATCGGCAATGAGCAGTTCTTC. Its translation is CASSPRSLIGNEQFF.

This clonotype appeared a few times. This chain uses TRBV9 with TRBJ1-1; unclear D gene. V was trimmed by 0 bases and J by 0 bases, leaving 6 bases between them. This CDR3 comprises 14 residues. Germline-derived CDR1 and CDR2 are SGDLS and YYNGEE. CDR3 region: CASSVAQMNTEAFF. As DNA, the CDR3 is TGTGCCAGCAGCGTAGCACAGATGAACACTGAAGCTTTCTTT.

This clonotype came up many times. CDR3 residues: CASSRASDTQYF. Here the CDR3 DNA reads TGTGCCAGCAGCCGGGCATCAGATACGCAGTATTTT. The chain has TRBV5-5 and TRBJ2-3; D gene unclear. Deletions cut 4 bases from V and 4 bases from J, with 7 bases between. Germline values: CDR1 SGHKS, CDR2 YYEKEE (reference sequence). The CDR3 has 12 amino acids.